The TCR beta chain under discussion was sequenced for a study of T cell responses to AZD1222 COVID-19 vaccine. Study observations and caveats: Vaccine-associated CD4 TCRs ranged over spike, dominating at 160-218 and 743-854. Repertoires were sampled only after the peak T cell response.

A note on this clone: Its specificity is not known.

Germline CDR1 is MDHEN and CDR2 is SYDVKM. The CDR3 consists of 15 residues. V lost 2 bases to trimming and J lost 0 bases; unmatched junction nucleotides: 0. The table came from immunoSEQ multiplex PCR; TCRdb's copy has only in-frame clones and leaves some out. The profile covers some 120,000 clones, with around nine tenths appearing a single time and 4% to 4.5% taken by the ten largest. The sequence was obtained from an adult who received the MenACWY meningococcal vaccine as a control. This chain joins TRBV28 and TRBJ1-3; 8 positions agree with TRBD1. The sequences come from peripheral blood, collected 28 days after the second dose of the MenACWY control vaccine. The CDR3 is CASSLTGGSGNTIYF. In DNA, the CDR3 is TGTGCCAGCAGTTTAACAGGGGGCTCTGGAAACACCATATATTTT. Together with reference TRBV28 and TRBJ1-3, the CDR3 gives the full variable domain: DVKVTQSSRYLVKRTGEKVFLECVQDMDHENMFWYRQDPGLGLRLIYFSYDVKMKEKGDIPEGYSVSREKKERFSLILESASTNQTSMYLCASSLTGGSGNTIYFGEGSWLTVV.